The clone carrying this TCR beta chain is categorized as medium-sized. The data stem from a study of metastatic and nonmetastatic thyroid tumors. Ahead of thyroid surgery, no patient had received treatment of any kind. Trimming stripped 4 bases from V and 7 bases from J, with 16 bases between. The CDR3 is 14 amino acids. CDR1 and CDR2 (germline): MNHEY, SVGEGT. TCRdb reprocessed the PCR reads via MiXCR. The table includes 25,000 to 35,000 clones, around 30% detected once. The sequence was obtained from a female donor with papillary thyroid cancer or a benign thyroid nodule (not recorded which). Some clones in this sample may be carry-over from other donors' samples. The chain carries TRBV6-2 or TRBV6-3 and TRBJ2-5, with D tentatively TRBD2 (5 bases). The sample comprised blood. CDR3 residues: CASSFSEEVGTQYF. CDR3 bases: TGTGCCAGCAGTTTTAGTGAGGAGGTTGGGACCCAGTACTTC.